This TCR beta chain originates from a study of blood T cell repertoires in COVID-19. At the level of the study: COVID-19 samples from acute and convalescent phases originated in the United States, Italy and Spain.

Adults between roughly 18 and 100 years of age took part from fewer than 30 US areas. The method was immunoSEQ multiplex PCR; TCRdb's version includes in-frame clones alone and lacks a portion of them. There are 350,000 to 400,000 clones in the sample; roughly nine tenths occur only once, and over 0.95% lies in the top ten. The specimen sequenced was PBMCs or T cells enriched from blood (not recorded which). The sequence derives from a man aged 18 to 29 who had recovered from COVID-19.

Here the CDR3 DNA reads TGTGCCAGCAGTTCCGGGACAGCAATACTCCAAGAGACCCAGTACTTC. Translating gives CASSSGTAILQETQYF. The V gene is TRBV27, the J gene TRBJ2-5; TRBD1 agrees at 7 bases. The germline V gene encodes CDR1 MNHEY and CDR2 SMNVEV (reference sequence). CDR3 size: 16 residues. V was clipped by 4 bases and J by 1 base; unmatched bases: 9.